This T cell receptor (beta chain) was documented in a study of human T cells and chemical hapten exposure. The study's findings and limits: Healthy individuals' immune responses may differ from those of donors, who had alopecia.

The time point was: patch test 1, 2 weeks after DPC sensitization. As for treatment: therapeutic diphenylcyclopropenone sensitization with weekly scalp DPC. Extraction of total RNA was performed on unfractionated whole blood. The sample holds many counts of this clonotype. As yet, its antigen is unknown. TCRdb independently ran MiXCR on the RACE reads; one entry per CDR3 protein. The sample contains roughly 48,000 distinct CDR3 sequences, 11% of which appear only once. There are 19 residues in the CDR3. V shed 0 bases, J shed 0 bases, and the junction held 3 bases outside the gene matches. The germline CDR1 and CDR2 sequences are MNHEY and SVGAGI.

Material: whole blood, obtained in connection with sensitization to the hapten diphenylcyclopropenone (DPC). The TCR was taken from a middle-aged woman with alopecia areata. Some clones in this sample may be carry-over from other donors' samples. The chain combines TRBV6-5 with TRBJ2-1, with 15 bases that match TRBD2. This CDR3 reads CASSYSGTSGGSSYNEQFF. The DNA of the CDR3 is TGTGCCAGCAGTTACTCCGGGACTAGCGGGGGGAGCTCCTACAATGAGCAGTTCTTC.